These 30 T cell receptor beta chains were all obtained from the same sample, sequenced in a study of response to subunit inactivated influenza vaccine. From the RT-PCR reads, TCRdb called clonotypes with MiXCR, one entry per CDR3 protein. Of around 710,000 distinct CDR3 sequences in the sample, approximately 15% were seen once. The source material was PBMCs from blood, sampled 14 to 15 days before vaccination. The receptors were gathered from a man aged 45-65 years who received an inactivated influenza vaccine.

This clonotype was detected only a few times. The chain joins TRBV7-2 to TRBJ2-7; D remains unclear. Germline CDR1 and CDR2: SGHTA and FQGNSA. This CDR3 comprises 13 residues. V gave up 1 base and J gave up 7 bases, with 11 bases separating them. CDR3 amino acids: CASSLVPVGEQYF. The CDR3 coding sequence is TGTGCCAGCAGCTTAGTTCCGGTTGGAGAGCAGTACTTC.

The rearrangement joins TRBV9 to TRBJ1-4, with 7 bases matching TRBD1. The junction had 4 bases not matched to a gene; V was cut back by 3 bases and J by 5 bases. The CDR3 runs 14 residues. Germline V gene data show CDR1 as SGDLS and CDR2 as YYNGEE. CDR3 residues: CASSAGTENEKLFF. The CDR3 nucleotides are TGTGCCAGCAGCGCGGGGACAGAAAATGAAAAACTGTTTTTT.

V gene TRBV28 combines with J gene TRBJ2-7; 7 positions agree with TRBD2. Germline assignment: CDR1 MDHEN and CDR2 SYDVKM. V lost 6 bases, J lost 5 bases, and 7 bases stayed unmatched. This CDR3 is 13 amino acids long. CDR3 loop: CASRRSGGHEQYF. Written as DNA, the CDR3 is TGTGCCAGCAGGCGGTCGGGAGGCCACGAGCAGTACTTC.

V gene TRBV7-2 combines with J gene TRBJ2-7; 13 bases match TRBD2. This CDR3 contains 17 residues. Germline trimming cut 5 bases from V and 4 bases from J; bases unmatched to any gene: 11. The germline CDR1 and CDR2 sequences are SGHTA and FQGNSA. The CDR3 DNA reads TGTGCCAGCAGCAGACGCGGACTAGCGGGAGCAAAGTACGAGCAGTACTTC. Translated, it gives CASSRRGLAGAKYEQYF. Full variable domain (rest looked up from reference TRBV7-2 and TRBJ2-7): GAGVSQSPSNKVTEKGKDVELRCDPISGHTALYWYRQSLGQGLEFLIYFQGNSAPDKSGLPSDRFSAERTGGSVSTLTIQRTQQEDSAVYLCASSRRGLAGAKYEQYFGPGTRLTVT.

In this sample, this clonotype turned up a few times. This chain uses TRBV7-6 with TRBJ2-7; no reliable D call. Germline V gene data show CDR1 as SGHVS and CDR2 as FNYEAQ. Trimming shortened V by 0 bases and J by 6 bases, and 15 bases separated the two germline ends. The CDR3 is 15 residues long. The CDR3, as DNA: TGTGCCAGCAGCTTAGCCGCTGGTGCCAGACTCGAGCAGTACTTC. This sequence encodes CASSLAAGARLEQYF. The whole variable domain, remainder taken from reference TRBV7-6 and TRBJ2-7, is GAGVSQSPRYKVTKRGQDVALRCDPISGHVSLYWYRQALGQGPEFLTYFNYEAQQDKSGLPNDRFSAERPEGSISTLTIQRTEQRDSAMYRCASSLAAGARLEQYFGPGTRLTVT.

This sequence joins TRBV7-2 and TRBJ1-6; 7 bases fit TRBD1. J gave up 9 bases and V 3 bases, and 8 bases lay outside the gene matches. The CDR3 loop spans 15 amino acids. Germline loops: CDR1 SGHTA, CDR2 FQGNSA. Here the CDR3 DNA reads TGTGCCAGCAGCTTTGGACAGGCGGGGGTTTCACCCCTCCACTTT. This translates into CASSFGQAGVSPLHF.

The chain recombines TRBV9 with TRBJ2-5, with D possibly matching TRBD2 (7 bases). The CDR3 totals 15 residues. The germline V gene encodes CDR1 SGDLS and CDR2 YYNGEE. The V end was cut by 0 bases, the J end by 5 bases, with 14 bases between. The CDR3 nucleotides read TGTGCCAGCAGCGTAGATATGGGGGGGCCGGAGACCCAGTACTTC. Protein product: CASSVDMGGPETQYF.

This clonotype was seen a few times. V gene TRBV28 combines with J gene TRBJ2-3; 9 nucleotides line up with TRBD2. V was pared by 4 bases and J by 5 bases, with 10 bases of the junction left unmatched. The germline V gene encodes CDR1 MDHEN and CDR2 SYDVKM. There are 16 residues in the CDR3. Here the CDR3 reads CASSSRHSGSQDTQYF. The CDR3 DNA reads TGTGCCAGCAGTTCGCGCCATAGCGGGAGTCAAGATACGCAGTATTTT.

The chain recombines TRBV5-1 with TRBJ2-3; a possible D gene is TRBD2 (6 bases). The V end was cut by 3 bases, the J end by 0 bases, with 23 bases between. The CDR3 loop spans 19 amino acids. Looked up from germline, CDR1 is SGHRS and CDR2 is YFSETQ. The CDR3 nucleotides are TGCGCCAGCAGCTCGATCCCCTCCAGGCGGGGAGATAGCACAGATACGCAGTATTTT. Translation: CASSSIPSRRGDSTDTQYF.

The gene calls are TRBV5-1 and TRBJ2-1; D uncertain. The germline gives CDR1 SGHRS, CDR2 YFSETQ. V lost 3 bases to trimming and J lost 0 bases, with 10 bases between them. CDR3 size: 15 residues. CDR3 loop: CASSSHSSSYNEQFF. CDR3 nucleotide sequence: TGCGCCAGCAGCTCACACTCCAGCTCCTACAATGAGCAGTTCTTC.

The gene calls are TRBV7-9 and TRBJ1-1; 9 nucleotides align to TRBD1. J lost 5 bases, V lost 5 bases, and 6 bases had no gene match. This CDR3 region has 14 residues. The germline gives CDR1 SEHNR, CDR2 FQNEAQ (reference sequence). The CDR3 DNA sequence: TGTGCCAGCAGCCGGCGGACAGGGGAAACTGAAGCTTTCTTT. It translates to CASSRRTGETEAFF.

Worth noting for this clonotype: A junction boundary mismatches the germline segment, possibly from a read error. V gene TRBV5-1 combines with J gene TRBJ2-3; 10 bases align to TRBD2. CDR3 size: 15 residues. Germline assignment: CDR1 SGHRS and CDR2 YFSETQ. CDR3 region: CPSSLSGGLSGTQYF. CDR3 nucleotide sequence: TGCCCCAGCAGCCTTAGCGGGGGGCTCTCGGGGACGCAGTATTTT. Filled out from reference TRBV5-1 and TRBJ2-3, the complete variable domain reads KAGVTQTPRYLIKTRGQQVTLSCSPISGHRSVSWYQQTPGQGLQFLFEYFSETQRNKGNFPGRFSGRQFSNSRSEMNVSTLELGDSALYLCPSSLSGGLSGTQYFGPGTRLTVL.

This clonotype was picked up many times. The chain employs TRBV2 and TRBJ2-1; TRBD2 aligns across 11 bases. V gave up 6 bases and J gave up 3 bases; unmatched junction bases: 4. The germline V gene encodes CDR1 SNHLY and CDR2 FYNNEI. There are 15 residues in the CDR3. This CDR3 reads CASRPTSGGYNEQFF. CDR3 nucleotides: TGTGCCAGCAGACCTACTAGCGGGGGCTACAATGAGCAGTTCTTC.

In this sample, this clonotype turned up a few times. The gene calls are TRBV3-1 and TRBJ2-1; 8 bases agree with TRBD1. Germline values: CDR1 LGHDT, CDR2 YNNKEL (reference sequence). This CDR3 is built from 18 residues. V was clipped by 1 base and J by 2 bases; unmatched bases: 10. The CDR3, as DNA: TGTGCCAGCAGCCAAGTTCGACCAGGGGGCCGCACCTACAATGAGCAGTTCTTC. Translating gives CASSQVRPGGRTYNEQFF.

This clonotype was counted only a few times. As DNA, the CDR3 is TGCAGTGCTAGAGATCACGACAGGAGGAAGAACTATGGCTACACCTTC. Residues: CSARDHDRRKNYGYTF. The chain links TRBV20-1 to TRBJ1-2; D is perhaps TRBD1 (6 bases). Germline assignment: CDR1 DFQATT and CDR2 SNEGSKA (reference sequence). The CDR3 is 16 residues long. V was trimmed by 0 bases and J by 2 bases, leaving 16 bases between them.

V gene TRBV10-3 combines with J gene TRBJ2-5; possibly TRBD2 for D (5 bases). Germline loops: CDR1 ENHRY, CDR2 SYGVKD. Trimming cost V 4 bases and J 9 bases, with 15 bases left between them. This CDR3 has 13 amino acids. CDR3 DNA sequence: TGTGCCATCAGTGCCAACAAGCCCGGGGCCCAGTACTTC. Translated, it gives CAISANKPGAQYF.

The chain employs TRBV20-1 and TRBJ1-1, with D tentatively TRBD1 (6 bases). This CDR3 comprises 14 residues. Germline V lookup: CDR1 DFQATT, CDR2 SNEGSKA (reference sequence). Trimming stripped 4 bases from V and 3 bases from J, with 15 bases between. DNA for the CDR3: TGCAGTGCTAAAGGGAGGGCAGGGGACACTGAAGCTTTCTTT. Its protein product is CSAKGRAGDTEAFF.

The table lists this clonotype with many counts. The CDR3 here is CASSLASPREKLFF. CDR3 coding DNA: TGTGCCAGCAGCTTAGCGTCGCCTAGAGAAAAACTGTTTTTT. The chain is built from TRBV11-2 and TRBJ1-4; D call uncertain. V was trimmed by 1 base and J by 8 bases, leaving 11 bases between them. The CDR3 runs 14 residues. CDR1 is SGHAT and CDR2 is FQNNGV in the germline V gene.

In its sample, this clonotype was seen a few times. The chain employs TRBV11-2 and TRBJ2-7, with TRBD2 identical over 7 bases. With V trimmed by 3 bases and J by 0 bases, 8 bases remained unmatched. CDR1 SGHAT and CDR2 FQNNGV come from the germline V gene. The CDR3 is 16 amino acids. The CDR3 DNA reads TGTGCCAGCAGCTTTGTCCGCGGGAGACTCTCCTACGAGCAGTACTTC. Translation: CASSFVRGRLSYEQYF.

The chain carries TRBV11-2 and TRBJ2-2; D ambiguous. The CDR3 totals 14 residues. The V end was cut by 5 bases, the J end by 1 base, with 8 bases between. Germline assignment: CDR1 SGHAT and CDR2 FQNNGV. The CDR3 DNA sequence: TGTGCCAGCAGCCCGTACATGAACACCGGGGAGCTGTTTTTT. Amino acids: CASSPYMNTGELFF.

The J gene is TRBJ1-6, the V gene TRBV7-2; the match to TRBD1 covers 8 bases. In germline, CDR1 is SGHTA, CDR2 FQGNSA. The CDR3 sequence is 14 residues long. V lost 6 bases, J lost 7 bases, and 5 bases stayed unmatched. The CDR3: CASSTRQGNSPLHF. The DNA for the CDR3 is TGTGCCAGCAGTACCCGACAGGGGAATTCACCCCTCCACTTT.

The chain uses TRBV29-1 and TRBJ2-1, with D unclear. The CDR3 totals 15 residues. V was shortened by 3 bases and J by 0 bases, with 12 bases between the two germline ends. Germline CDR1 SQVTM, CDR2 ANQGSEA. The CDR3 coding sequence is TGCAGCGTTGAGCCTCTGAGCGCCTCCTACAATGAGCAGTTCTTC. Protein: CSVEPLSASYNEQFF.

This clonotype was recorded a few times. The V call is TRBV12-3 or TRBV12-4, the J call TRBJ2-1, with 9 bases fitting TRBD2. V lost 3 bases, J lost 8 bases, and 8 bases stayed unmatched. The CDR3 runs to 15 residues. DNA of the CDR3: TGTGCCAGCAGTTTTTGGGCGGGGGGGCCAGATGAGCAGTTCTTC. It is translated as CASSFWAGGPDEQFF.

This clonotype was seen ten or more times. The genes are TRBV4-2 and TRBJ2-5; TRBD1 aligns across 10 bases. Germline trimming cut 0 bases from V and 3 bases from J; bases unmatched to any gene: 4. Germline CDR1 and CDR2: LGHNA and YNFKEQ. The CDR3 is 16 amino acids. For the CDR3, the DNA is TGTGCCAGCAGCCAAGATGGACAGGGGGTAGAAGAGACCCAGTACTTC. Its protein is CASSQDGQGVEETQYF.

This chain joins TRBV5-1 and TRBJ1-1; 8 nucleotides match TRBD1. Germline CDR1 and CDR2: SGHRS and YFSETQ. The CDR3 extends over 14 amino acids. The V and J ends lost 0 bases and 4 bases, in that order; junction bases with no gene match: 2. Here the CDR3 DNA reads TGCGCCAGCAGCTTGGGAGGGACAGGCACTGAAGCTTTCTTT. The encoded protein is CASSLGGTGTEAFF.

The V gene is TRBV5-1, the J gene TRBJ2-3; 8 positions agree with TRBD1. The V and J ends lost 2 bases and 9 bases, in that order; junction bases with no gene match: 5. Per germline, CDR1 SGHRS and CDR2 YFSETQ. CDR3 size: 13 residues. The CDR3 protein is CASSFLDRDTQYF. The CDR3 coding sequence is TGCGCCAGCAGCTTCTTGGACAGGGACACGCAGTATTTT.

This clonotype has a handful of counts. The chain couples TRBV20-1 to TRBJ2-7; 10 bases agree with TRBD2. The V gene's germline CDR1 is DFQATT and CDR2 SNEGSKA (reference sequence). CDR3 length equals 15 residues. After removal of 2 bases from V and 3 bases from J, the junction contained 7 bases not matched to a gene. Written as DNA, the CDR3 is TGCAGTGCTAGAAGGCTAGCGGGGGACTTCTACGAGCAGTACTTC. It encodes CSARRLAGDFYEQYF.

The genes are TRBV7-2 and TRBJ2-3; D uncertain. The CDR3 extends over 11 amino acids. Germline loops: CDR1 SGHTA, CDR2 FQGNSA. The V end was cut by 0 bases, the J end by 11 bases, with 6 bases between. CDR3 loop: CASSLARRQYF. CDR3 nucleotide sequence: TGTGCCAGCAGCTTAGCAAGGAGGCAGTATTTT.

A note on this clonotype: A junction boundary mismatches the germline segment, possibly from a read error. The chain recombines TRBV5-4 with TRBJ2-1; tentative D call: TRBD1 (5 bases). Germline V CDR1 and CDR2: SGHNT, YYREEE (reference sequence). The CDR3 is made up of 16 amino acids. This chain's CDR3 is CASTLGRQASYNEQFF. The CDR3 nucleotides are TGTGCCAGCACCTTGGGGCGGCAGGCCTCCTACAATGAGCAGTTCTTC.

The V call is TRBV27, the J call TRBJ2-2; D is tentatively TRBD1 or TRBD2 (5 bases each). The ends were cut back, 6 bases at V and 2 bases at J, with 16 bases in the middle. Germline loops: CDR1 MNHEY, CDR2 SMNVEV (reference sequence). The CDR3 consists of 16 residues. The CDR3 here is CASRSRGRQNTGELFF. CDR3 DNA: TGTGCCAGCAGATCTCGGGGCAGACAAAACACCGGGGAGCTGTTTTTT.